This TCR beta chain was sequenced in a study of T cell responses to AZD1222 COVID-19 vaccine. The wider study: Second doses that came at about 4 or about 12 weeks were put together.

Study-level points and caveats: Spike regions recognized by vaccine-associated CD4 TCRs spanned the protein, led by 160-218 and 743-854. Donors, mostly white British, included more females; clonal diversity was possibly underestimated. A rise in Spike-specific TCR breadth and depth followed two AZD1222 doses.

The method was immunoSEQ multiplex PCR; TCRdb's version includes in-frame clones alone and lacks a portion of them. This sample yields some 130,000 clones, of which more than 90% are seen a single time; 1.6% belongs to the top ten. A note on this clone: Its antigen is unidentified.

V lost 8 bases to trimming and J lost 8 bases; unmatched junction nucleotides: 20. Germline V gives CDR1 MDHEN, CDR2 SYDVKM. The CDR3 sequence is 18 residues long. V is TRBV28 and J is TRBJ2-1; 11 nucleotides match TRBD2. This sequence was found in an adult in good health. Sequenced material: peripheral blood, taken on day 0 of AZD1222 vaccination. CDR3 region: CASLSIGTSGLTIDEQFF. In DNA form, the CDR3 reads TGTGCCAGCCTTAGTATCGGGACTAGCGGACTTACCATCGATGAGCAGTTCTTC.